This TCR beta chain was identified during a study of Tregs in tolerant kidney transplant recipients. Mixed chimerism was transient after nonmyeloablative marrow transplants from related graft donors. Unstimulated regulatory T cells (CD4+CD25+CD127-), CD4+CD25- non-regulatory cells, CD4 and CD8 cells were FACS-sorted from thawed PBMCs. Notes on the study in general: The most relevant donor-specific Treg TCRbeta repertoire apparently came from expansion with activated donor B cells.

The V and J ends lost 3 bases and 0 bases respectively, with 9 bases between them. This CDR3 is built from 14 residues. CDR1 is SEHNR and CDR2 is FQNEAQ in the germline V gene (reference sequence). Points on this clone: Its antigen remains unidentified.

Using immunoSEQ multiplex PCR, the repertoire was profiled, and TCRdb retains in-frame clones only, with some absent. The data contain about 64,000 clones, about 90% of them singletons. The V gene is TRBV7-9, the J gene TRBJ2-7, with a weak D call TRBD1 (5 bases). This specimen consisted of CD4+ T cells from blood (PBMCs), obtained 6 months after the transplant. This clonotype was sampled from a human patient who received a combined kidney and bone marrow transplant. Some T cells may trace back to the graft donor. The chain's CDR3 is CASSLGLVSYEQYF. The CDR3 nucleotides read TGTGCCAGCAGCTTGGGGCTGGTCTCCTACGAGCAGTACTTC.